The sample holds many counts of the clone carrying this T cell receptor (beta chain). Its antigen remains unknown. The source of the sample is a study of T cells after yellow fever vaccination. Overall study results and limits: Researchers noted that a small share of clonotypes showed up in both CD4 and CD8 compartments. A weaker secondary response peaked on day 5, the primary on day 15. Most primary-vaccination clones reappeared after the booster (about 95% CD4, more than 70% CD8).

5'RACE template switching produced TCR cDNA carrying a universal primer site and UMIs. One entry per CDR3 protein results from TCRdb running MiXCR on the 5' RACE reads. The sample has 110,000 or so distinct CDR3 sequences, roughly 7.2% seen once. This CDR3 has 15 amino acids. V gave up 3 bases and J gave up 0 bases, with 12 bases separating them. Germline assignment: CDR1 LGHNA and CDR2 YNFKEQ. The receptor comes from a man aged 18 to 30 who received the YFV17D yellow fever vaccine. The sample was CD4+ T cells sorted from PBMCs, taken more than 40 days after the first yellow fever vaccination. The chain combines TRBV4-2 with TRBJ2-7; D gene unclear. The CDR3 DNA sequence: TGTGCCAGCAGCCAGGATAACAGAGCCTCCTACGAGCAGTACTTC. It is translated as CASSQDNRASYEQYF.